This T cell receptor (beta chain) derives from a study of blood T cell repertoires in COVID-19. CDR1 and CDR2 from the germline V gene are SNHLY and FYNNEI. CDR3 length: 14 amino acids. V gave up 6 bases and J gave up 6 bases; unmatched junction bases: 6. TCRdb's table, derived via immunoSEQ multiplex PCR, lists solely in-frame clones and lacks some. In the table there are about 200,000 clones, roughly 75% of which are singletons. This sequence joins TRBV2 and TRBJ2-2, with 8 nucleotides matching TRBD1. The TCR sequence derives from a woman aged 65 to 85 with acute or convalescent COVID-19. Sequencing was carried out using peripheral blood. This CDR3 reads CASRDRVGSGELFF. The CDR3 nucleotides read TGTGCCAGCAGGGACAGGGTTGGGTCCGGGGAGCTGTTTTTT.